Following are 14 T cell receptor beta chains from one sample sequenced in a study of shared clonotypes between healthy human individuals. Profiled with immunoSEQ multiplex PCR; TCRdb holds only in-frame clones, not every one. The sample contains about 2.1 million clones, just under 95% of which appear only once. As defined, naive CD8 cells were CD45RO-negative and positively selected for CCR7, with terminally differentiated effector memory CD45RA+ cells excluded. Material for sequencing was naive CD8+ T cells from PBMCs. The source of these receptors is a man between 18 and 35 years old in good health. Some clones in this sample may be carry-over from other donors' samples.

The V call is TRBV4-2, the J call TRBJ2-1; D perhaps matches TRBD2 (6 bases). This CDR3 has 12 residues. Trimming cost V 1 base and J 9 bases, with 7 bases left between them. Germline values: CDR1 LGHNA, CDR2 YNFKEQ. DNA for the CDR3: TGTGCCAGCAGCCAAGGGAGGGGTGAGCAGTTCTTC. This sequence encodes CASSQGRGEQFF.

This clone was detected only once. The gene calls are TRBV13 and TRBJ1-4; D is possibly TRBD1 (6 bases). Germline V lookup: CDR1 PRHDT, CDR2 FYEKMQ (reference sequence). This CDR3 comprises 13 residues. Trimming cost V 8 bases and J 6 bases, with 13 bases left between them. The CDR3 nucleotides read TGTGCCAGCCACGGGGGCGAGGATGAAAAACTGTTTTTT. Its translation is CASHGGEDEKLFF.

This chain connects TRBV7-9 to TRBJ2-1, with unresolved D. Trimming shortened V by 1 base and J by 5 bases, and 6 bases separated the two germline ends. The CDR3 loop spans 13 amino acids. From germline, CDR1 is SEHNR and CDR2 FQNEAQ (reference sequence). CDR3 coding DNA: TGTGCCAGCAGCTTAGACAGACACAATGAGCAGTTCTTC. This codes for CASSLDRHNEQFF.

This chain links TRBV29-1 with TRBJ1-2; no clear D. CDR3 length: 9 residues. Deletions cut 4 bases from V and 6 bases from J, with 3 bases between. From germline, CDR1 is SQVTM and CDR2 ANQGSEA. In nucleotides, the CDR3 is TGCAGCGTTGTAAATGGCTACACCTTC. Protein: CSVVNGYTF.

This chain links TRBV15 with TRBJ1-1; 9 bases are shared with TRBD1. Germline assignment: CDR1 LNHNV and CDR2 YYDKDF (reference sequence). This CDR3 is 13 amino acids long. The V and J ends lost 8 bases and 4 bases, in that order; junction bases with no gene match: 5. The CDR3 sequence: CATFDRGATEAFF. CDR3 DNA: TGTGCCACCTTCGACAGGGGGGCCACTGAAGCTTTCTTT.

J is TRBJ1-1 and V is TRBV5-4; D is unresolved. The V end was cut by 1 base, the J end by 7 bases, with 14 bases between. CDR1 is SGHNT and CDR2 is YYREEE in the germline V gene (reference sequence). The CDR3 covers 14 residues. In nucleotides, the CDR3 is TGTGCCAGCAGCTTGTTCGGCCGACGCCATGAAGCTTTCTTT. Residues: CASSLFGRRHEAFF.

The chain is built from TRBV7-8 and TRBJ2-1, with 8 positions matching TRBD2. This CDR3 comprises 14 residues. Germline assignment: CDR1 SGHVS and CDR2 FQNEAQ. Germline trimming cut 3 bases from V and 7 bases from J; bases unmatched to any gene: 5. The CDR3 sequence is CASSLGLDLNEQFF. The CDR3 DNA reads as TGTGCCAGCAGCTTGGGACTAGATTTAAATGAGCAGTTCTTC.

The chain links TRBV18 to TRBJ2-1, with 12 positions matching TRBD1. The germline gives CDR1 KGHSH, CDR2 LQKENI. The J segment lost 7 bases and the V segment lost 2 bases, leaving 6 bases of the junction unmatched. This CDR3 has 16 residues. The CDR3 region has the DNA TGTGCCAGCTCACCAATGGGACAGGGGGCGCAGAATGAGCAGTTCTTC. Protein: CASSPMGQGAQNEQFF.

V gene TRBV11-2 combines with J gene TRBJ2-7; no clear D gene. This CDR3 is built from 13 residues. The V gene's germline CDR1 is SGHAT and CDR2 FQNNGV. Between the trimmed V and J ends, which lost 1 base and 7 bases, there was a span of 11 bases. The CDR3 region has the DNA TGTGCCAGCAGCTTAGGCCAGATGGGGGAGCAGTACTTC. This gives the protein CASSLGQMGEQYF. The full variable domain, completed using reference TRBV11-2 and TRBJ2-7, is EAGVAQSPRYKIIEKRQSVAFWCNPISGHATLYWYQQILGQGPKLLIQFQNNGVVDDSQLPKDRFSAERLKGVDSTLKIQPAKLEDSAVYLCASSLGQMGEQYFGPGTRLTVT.

This chain uses TRBV4-3 with TRBJ2-1; no firm D call. Germline CDR1 and CDR2: LGHNA and YSLEER. This CDR3 is built from 16 residues. With 1 base removed from V and 9 bases from J, the gap between germline ends came to 19 bases. The CDR3 spells CASSQGVSRSIGEQFF. The DNA of the CDR3 is TGCGCCAGCAGCCAAGGAGTGTCGCGGTCCATCGGTGAGCAGTTCTTC.

The V and J genes are TRBV7-8 and TRBJ2-1; no reliable D call. Trimming stripped 4 bases from V and 8 bases from J, with 6 bases between. The germline gives CDR1 SGHVS, CDR2 FQNEAQ. The CDR3 sequence is 11 residues long. The CDR3 nucleotides are TGTGCCAGCAGCTCGGTGGATGAGCAGTTCTTC. Protein product: CASSSVDEQFF.

This clone was seen only once. The rearrangement joins TRBV13 to TRBJ2-5, with 10 positions matching TRBD2. After removal of 5 bases from V and 4 bases from J, the junction contained 10 bases not matched to a gene. The CDR3 runs to 16 residues. Germline V CDR1 and CDR2: PRHDT, FYEKMQ (reference sequence). CDR3 bases: TGTGCCAGCAGCCACCCTAGCGGGAGATCGGGAGAGACCCAGTACTTC. This sequence encodes CASSHPSGRSGETQYF.

The rearrangement uses TRBV11-2 and TRBJ2-3; D ambiguous. The V and J ends lost 4 bases and 5 bases respectively, with 7 bases between them. Germline V gene data show CDR1 as SGHAT and CDR2 as FQNNGV. This CDR3 has 12 amino acids. CDR3: CASSYWGDTQYF. In DNA form, the CDR3 reads TGTGCCAGCAGCTATTGGGGAGATACGCAGTATTTT. The variable domain in full, completed from reference TRBV11-2 and TRBJ2-3, reads EAGVAQSPRYKIIEKRQSVAFWCNPISGHATLYWYQQILGQGPKLLIQFQNNGVVDDSQLPKDRFSAERLKGVDSTLKIQPAKLEDSAVYLCASSYWGDTQYFGPGTRLTVL.

V and J are TRBV11-2 and TRBJ2-6; no clear D. Germline V gene data show CDR1 as SGHAT and CDR2 as FQNNGV. CDR3 length equals 15 residues. V lost 3 bases to trimming and J lost 1 base, with 7 bases between them. CDR3 protein: CASSLDLSGANVLTF. The CDR3 DNA reads as TGTGCCAGCAGCTTGGACCTATCTGGGGCCAACGTCCTGACTTTC.